Presented here are 20 T cell receptor beta chains from one specimen sequenced in a study of T cell repertoires in cytomegalovirus infection. MiXCR was run by TCRdb on the reads, yielding one entry per CDR3 protein. The data contain around 900,000 distinct CDR3 sequences, roughly 30% of them singletons. The antigens of these receptors remain unknown. Sequenced material: cultured CD8+ T cells from PBMCs, taken from culture after CMV antigen stimulation. These receptors came from a human donor in good health (CMV status not recorded). Some clones in this sample may be carry-over from other donors' samples.

This clonotype has just a few counts. This chain connects TRBV20-1 to TRBJ2-6; TRBD1 is a possible D gene (6 bases). Germline V gene sequence: CDR1 DFQATT, CDR2 SNEGSKA (reference sequence). V gave up 0 bases and J gave up 4 bases, with 28 bases separating them. The CDR3 is made up of 21 amino acids. The CDR3 here is CSARDRRGRSASSTGANVLTF. CDR3 sequence (DNA): TGCAGTGCTAGAGACCGCAGGGGAAGGAGCGCATCCTCTACCGGGGCCAACGTCCTGACTTTC.

This rearrangement joins TRBV29-1 to TRBJ1-1; D not certain. Trimming removed 1 base from V and 6 bases from J, with 15 bases in between. Germline assignment: CDR1 SQVTM and CDR2 ANQGSEA. This CDR3 is 14 amino acids long. CDR3 amino acids: CSVEGWTQSPEAFF. In DNA form, the CDR3 reads TGCAGCGTTGAAGGGTGGACTCAGAGTCCTGAAGCTTTCTTT.

This chain connects TRBV5-4 to TRBJ1-4; weak D call: TRBD1 (5 bases). From germline, CDR1 is SGHNT and CDR2 YYREEE (reference sequence). CDR3 size: 15 residues. With 2 bases removed from V and 6 bases from J, the gap between germline ends came to 14 bases. The CDR3 DNA reads as TGTGCCAGCAGCTTCTCCGGGCCGGGGGATGAAAAACTGTTTTTT. Residues: CASSFSGPGDEKLFF.

The chain uses TRBV6-1 and TRBJ2-7; a possible D gene is TRBD1 (8 bases). The ends were cut back, 4 bases at V and 0 bases at J, with 16 bases in the middle. Germline CDR1 MNHNS, CDR2 SASEGT. The CDR3 has 16 residues. CDR3 nucleotide sequence: TGTGCCAGCAGTGGGTCAGGGGGCGGGAGCTCCTACGAGCAGTACGTC. The encoded protein is CASSGSGGGSSYEQYV.

This clonotype was counted between two and nine times. The chain joins TRBV19 to TRBJ1-4, with 9 bases aligning to TRBD1. With V trimmed by 7 bases and J by 8 bases, 5 bases remained unmatched. The length of the CDR3 is 13 residues. Per the germline V gene, CDR1 is LNHDA and CDR2 is SQIVND (reference sequence). DNA of the CDR3: TGTGCCAGTATTGGACAGGGGTGGGAAAAACTGTTTTTT. As protein: CASIGQGWEKLFF.

The rearrangement uses TRBV6-1 and TRBJ2-1; D remains unclear. The length of the CDR3 is 18 residues. The germline CDR1 and CDR2 sequences are MNHNS and SASEGT. With 3 bases removed from V and 0 bases from J, the gap between germline ends came to 18 bases. The DNA for the CDR3 is TGTGCCAGCAGTGATCCCCCGTCCCCCCTAGGCTCCTACAATGAGCAGTTCTTC. It yields the protein CASSDPPSPLGSYNEQFF.

This clonotype has more than one count but fewer than ten. The V and J genes are TRBV25-1 and TRBJ1-2; D is possibly TRBD1 (5 bases). CDR1 and CDR2 from the germline V gene are MGHDK and SYGVNS. Trimming took off 5 bases at V and 4 bases at J, with 11 bases between the two ends. This CDR3 has 13 amino acids. CDR3 residues: CASSSGSPYGYTF. For the CDR3, the DNA is TGTGCCAGCAGTTCAGGGTCCCCCTATGGCTACACCTTC.

The rearrangement links TRBV27 to TRBJ1-1; D is possibly TRBD1 (6 bases). Trimming removed 3 bases at V and 5 bases at J, with 13 bases between. Per germline, CDR1 MNHEY and CDR2 SMNVEV (reference sequence). This CDR3 has 14 residues. The CDR3, as DNA: TGTGCCAGCAGTTTTGACAGGCTGTTGACTGAAGCTTTCTTT. Encoded protein: CASSFDRLLTEAFF.

This clonotype came up a few times. The V gene is TRBV20-1, the J gene TRBJ2-1; no clear D gene. CDR1 is DFQATT and CDR2 is SNEGSKA in the germline V gene (reference sequence). The CDR3 consists of 13 residues. V lost 5 bases and J 8 bases, leaving 16 bases between the germline ends. DNA of the CDR3: TGCAGTGCTCGGATCCTCACGGTAGATGAGCAGTTCTTC. Translation: CSARILTVDEQFF.

The chain has TRBV4-3 and TRBJ1-6; 7 nucleotides align to TRBD1. CDR1 is LGHNA, CDR2 YSLEER, per germline. Trimming took 1 base from V and 4 from J; bases not matched to a gene: 1. There are 15 residues in the CDR3. The CDR3 here is CASSQGQGYNSPLHF. The CDR3 DNA reads TGCGCCAGCAGCCAAGGACAGGGATATAATTCACCCCTCCACTTT.

The V call is TRBV4-1, the J call TRBJ2-3; 7 bases fit TRBD1. The length of the CDR3 is 15 residues. The J segment lost 4 bases and the V segment lost 5 bases, leaving 9 bases of the junction unmatched. The germline V gene encodes CDR1 MGHRA and CDR2 YSYEKL. The CDR3 coding sequence is TGCGCCAGCAGCGACCAGACAGGGCTGGCAGATACGCAGTATTTT. Translation: CASSDQTGLADTQYF.

The CDR3: CASSLSALLGTSGTDTQYF. CDR3 nucleotides: TGTGCCAGCAGCTTATCCGCGCTCCTTGGGACTAGCGGCACAGATACGCAGTATTTT. The chain employs TRBV11-1 and TRBJ2-3; 10 bases align to TRBD2. V gave up 2 bases and J gave up 1 base; unmatched junction bases: 12. The CDR3 consists of 19 residues. Germline V gene sequence: CDR1 SGHAT, CDR2 FQDESV (reference sequence).

The rearrangement uses TRBV27 and TRBJ1-1, with a possible D match to TRBD1 (5 bases). V was clipped by 2 bases and J by 5 bases, with 15 bases between them. CDR3 length: 15 amino acids. Looked up from germline, CDR1 is MNHEY and CDR2 is SMNVEV (reference sequence). The CDR3: CASSLNGAPRTEAFF. The CDR3 DNA reads TGTGCCAGCAGTTTAAATGGGGCCCCTAGAACTGAAGCTTTCTTT.

This clonotype was counted many times. The chain uses TRBV27 and TRBJ1-5, with 8 bases identical to TRBD1. Germline V gives CDR1 MNHEY, CDR2 SMNVEV (reference sequence). The CDR3 is 14 residues long. V shed 5 bases, J shed 3 bases, and the junction held 3 bases outside the gene matches. For the CDR3, the DNA is TGTGCCAGCAGTATACAGGGGGACAATCAGCCCCAGCATTTT. This gives the protein CASSIQGDNQPQHF.

This clonotype was seen many times. The chain is built from TRBV12-3 or TRBV12-4 and TRBJ2-3, with a tentative D call TRBD2 (5 bases). The CDR3 spans 13 residues. V dropped 3 bases and J dropped 2 bases, with 6 bases sitting between them. The CDR3 loop reads CASSFSVTDTQYF. CDR3 coding DNA: TGTGCCAGCAGTTTTAGCGTCACAGATACGCAGTATTTT.

At least ten counts were recorded for this clonotype. This chain links TRBV7-2 with TRBJ2-1; 9 nucleotides line up with TRBD1. The CDR3 is 15 amino acids. Losses at the gene ends were 5 bases for V and 6 bases for J; bases not matched to a gene: 8. Germline CDR1 is SGHTA and CDR2 is FQGNSA. CDR3 nucleotide sequence: TGTGCCAGCAGCCCCCCCGGGACAGGGACCAATGAGCAGTTCTTC. It codes for CASSPPGTGTNEQFF.

The rearrangement uses TRBV7-8 and TRBJ2-5, with 8 bases fitting TRBD1. CDR3 length: 15 amino acids. The J segment lost 1 base and the V segment lost 5 bases, leaving 6 bases of the junction unmatched. Germline V gene sequence: CDR1 SGHVS, CDR2 FQNEAQ. CDR3 bases: TGTGCCAGCAGCGCACCAGACAGGGGCCAAGAGACCCAGTACTTC. It yields the protein CASSAPDRGQETQYF.

The chain carries TRBV25-1 and TRBJ2-5, with 7 positions matching TRBD1. CDR1 is MGHDK and CDR2 is SYGVNS in the germline V gene. The CDR3 runs 17 residues. V gave up 1 base and J gave up 2 bases; unmatched junction bases: 10. DNA of the CDR3: TGTGCCAGCAGTGAATGGGTGGCAGGGGGTCGGCAAGAGACCCAGTACTTC. Protein product: CASSEWVAGGRQETQYF.

This clonotype was seen a few times. The CDR3 region has the DNA TGTGCCAGCAGGCCCGCGGGGAAGGATGGCTACACCTTC. It translates to CASRPAGKDGYTF. The chain joins TRBV7-9 to TRBJ1-2; D not resolved. Germline V lookup: CDR1 SEHNR, CDR2 FQNEAQ (reference sequence). This CDR3 comprises 13 residues. V lost 6 bases and J lost 6, with 14 bases in between. The full variable domain, rest sourced from reference TRBV7-9 and TRBJ1-2, is DTGVSQNPRHKITKRGQNVTFRCDPISEHNRLYWYRQTLGQGPEFLTYFQNEAQLEKSRLLSDRFSAERPKGSFSTLEIQRTEQGDSAMYLCASRPAGKDGYTFGSGTRLTVV.

The chain couples TRBV7-9 to TRBJ1-2; D unclear. The germline V gene encodes CDR1 SEHNR and CDR2 FQNEAQ (reference sequence). Trimming cost V 5 bases and J 7 bases, with 11 bases left between them. The CDR3 is 12 residues long. CDR3 sequence reads: CASSPQVLGYTF. The CDR3 nucleotides are TGTGCCAGCAGCCCTCAGGTTCTTGGCTACACCTTC. The full variable domain, with the rest looked up from reference TRBV7-9 and TRBJ1-2, is DTGVSQNPRHKITKRGQNVTFRCDPISEHNRLYWYRQTLGQGPEFLTYFQNEAQLEKSRLLSDRFSAERPKGSFSTLEIQRTEQGDSAMYLCASSPQVLGYTFGSGTRLTVV.